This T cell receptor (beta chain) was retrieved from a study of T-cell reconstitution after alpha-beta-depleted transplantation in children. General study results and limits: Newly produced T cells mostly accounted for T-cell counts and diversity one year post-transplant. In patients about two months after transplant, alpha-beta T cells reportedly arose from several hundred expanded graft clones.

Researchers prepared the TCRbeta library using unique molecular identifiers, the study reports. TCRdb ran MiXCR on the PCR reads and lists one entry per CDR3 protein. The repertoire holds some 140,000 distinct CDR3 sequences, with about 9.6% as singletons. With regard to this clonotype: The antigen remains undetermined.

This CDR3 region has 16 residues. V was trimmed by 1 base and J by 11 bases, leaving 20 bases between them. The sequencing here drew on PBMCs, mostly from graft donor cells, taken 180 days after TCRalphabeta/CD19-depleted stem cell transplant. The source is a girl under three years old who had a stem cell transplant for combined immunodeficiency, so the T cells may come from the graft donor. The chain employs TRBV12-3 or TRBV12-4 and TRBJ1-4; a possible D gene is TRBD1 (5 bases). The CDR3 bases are TGTGCCAGCAGTTTAGAAGGCGGCAGGGAAGTTGGGAAACTGTTTTTT. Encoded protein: CASSLEGGREVGKLFF.